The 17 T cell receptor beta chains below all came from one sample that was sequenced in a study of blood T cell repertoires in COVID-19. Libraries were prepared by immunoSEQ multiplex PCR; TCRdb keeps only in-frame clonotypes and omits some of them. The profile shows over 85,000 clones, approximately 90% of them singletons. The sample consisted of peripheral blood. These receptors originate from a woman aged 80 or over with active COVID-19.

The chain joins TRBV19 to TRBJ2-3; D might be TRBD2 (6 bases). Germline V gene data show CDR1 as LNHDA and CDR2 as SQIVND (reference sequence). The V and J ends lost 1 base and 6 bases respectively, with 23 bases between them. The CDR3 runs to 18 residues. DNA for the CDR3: TGTGCCAGTAGTATAGCACCCCCGGGACTCTCCAAGTGGGATACGCAGTATTTT. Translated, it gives CASSIAPPGLSKWDTQYF.

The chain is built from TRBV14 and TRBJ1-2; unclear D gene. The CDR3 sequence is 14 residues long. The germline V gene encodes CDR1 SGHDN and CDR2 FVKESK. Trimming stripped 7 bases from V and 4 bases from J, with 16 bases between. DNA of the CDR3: TGTGCCAGCACCCCGAGTCATGCGGCCTATGGCTACACCTTC. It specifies CASTPSHAAYGYTF.

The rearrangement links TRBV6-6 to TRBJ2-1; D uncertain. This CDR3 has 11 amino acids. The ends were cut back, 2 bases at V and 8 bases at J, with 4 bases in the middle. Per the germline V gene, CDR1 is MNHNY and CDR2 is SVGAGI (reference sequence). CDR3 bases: TGTGCCAGCAGTTACCAGGATGAGCAGTTCTTC. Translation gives CASSYQDEQFF.

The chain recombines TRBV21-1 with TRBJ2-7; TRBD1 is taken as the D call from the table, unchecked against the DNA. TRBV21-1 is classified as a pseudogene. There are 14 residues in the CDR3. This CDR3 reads CASSKAQAPYEQYF. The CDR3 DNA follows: TGTGCCAGCAGCAAAGCGCAGGCTCCCTACGAGCAGTACTTC.

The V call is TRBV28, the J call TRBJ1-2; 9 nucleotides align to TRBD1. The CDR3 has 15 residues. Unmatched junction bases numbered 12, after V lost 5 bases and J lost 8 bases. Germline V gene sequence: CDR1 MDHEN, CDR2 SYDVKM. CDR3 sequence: CASSTSLQGAGGYTF. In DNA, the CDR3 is TGTGCCAGCAGTACATCCCTACAGGGGGCTGGGGGCTACACCTTC.

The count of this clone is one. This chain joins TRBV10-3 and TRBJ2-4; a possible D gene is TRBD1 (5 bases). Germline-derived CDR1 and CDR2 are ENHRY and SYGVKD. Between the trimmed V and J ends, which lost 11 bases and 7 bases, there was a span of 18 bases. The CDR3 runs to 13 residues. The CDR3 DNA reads TGTGCCGCCAGGGAAGGGCCCAGCAACATTCAGTACTTC. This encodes CAAREGPSNIQYF.

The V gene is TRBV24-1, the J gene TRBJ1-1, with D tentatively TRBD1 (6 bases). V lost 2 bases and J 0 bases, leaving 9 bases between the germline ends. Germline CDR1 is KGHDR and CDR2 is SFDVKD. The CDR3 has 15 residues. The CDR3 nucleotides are TGTGCCACCAGTGATTCGGGACACTTGAACACTGAAGCTTTCTTT. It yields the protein CATSDSGHLNTEAFF.

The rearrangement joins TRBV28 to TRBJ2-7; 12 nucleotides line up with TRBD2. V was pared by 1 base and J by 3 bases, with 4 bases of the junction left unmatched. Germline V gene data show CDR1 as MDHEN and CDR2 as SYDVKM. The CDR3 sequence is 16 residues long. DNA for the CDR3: TGTGCCAGCAGTTTATTGACTAGCGGGGGACTCTACGAGCAGTACTTC. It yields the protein CASSLLTSGGLYEQYF.

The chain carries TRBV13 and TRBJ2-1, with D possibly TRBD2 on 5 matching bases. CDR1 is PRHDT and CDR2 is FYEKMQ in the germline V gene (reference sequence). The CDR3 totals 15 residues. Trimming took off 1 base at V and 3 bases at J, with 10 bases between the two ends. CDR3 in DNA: TGTGCCAGCAGCTTAGCCAGCGGCCTCTACAATGAGCAGTTCTTC. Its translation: CASSLASGLYNEQFF.

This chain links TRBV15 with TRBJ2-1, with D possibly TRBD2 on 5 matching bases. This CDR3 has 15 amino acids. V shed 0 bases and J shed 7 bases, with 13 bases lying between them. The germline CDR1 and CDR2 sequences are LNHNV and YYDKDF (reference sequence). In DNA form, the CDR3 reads TGTGCCACCAGCAGAGATTACGTGGGAGTGAATGAGCAGTTCTTC. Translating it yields CATSRDYVGVNEQFF.

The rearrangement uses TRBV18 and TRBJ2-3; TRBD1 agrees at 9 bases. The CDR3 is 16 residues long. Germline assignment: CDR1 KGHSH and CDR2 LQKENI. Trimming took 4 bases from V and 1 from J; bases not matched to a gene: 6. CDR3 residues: CASSRDTGGGTDTQYF. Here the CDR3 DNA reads TGTGCCAGCTCACGCGACACAGGGGGCGGCACAGATACGCAGTATTTT.

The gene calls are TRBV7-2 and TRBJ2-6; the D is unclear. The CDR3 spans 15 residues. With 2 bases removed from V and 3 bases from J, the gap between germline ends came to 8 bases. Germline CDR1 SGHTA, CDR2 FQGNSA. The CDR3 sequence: CASSLSFGGANVLTF. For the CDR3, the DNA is TGTGCCAGCAGCTTATCGTTCGGTGGGGCCAACGTCCTGACTTTC.

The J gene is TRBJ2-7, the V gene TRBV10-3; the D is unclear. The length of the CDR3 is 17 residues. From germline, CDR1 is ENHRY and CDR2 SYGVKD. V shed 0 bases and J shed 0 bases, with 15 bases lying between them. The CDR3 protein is CAISESLNQVNSYEQYF. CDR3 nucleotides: TGTGCCATCAGTGAGTCTTTGAACCAGGTTAACTCCTACGAGCAGTACTTC.

The CDR3: CASKVTGGETQYF. The CDR3 DNA follows: TGTGCCAGCAAAGTGACAGGGGGGGAGACCCAGTACTTC. This rearrangement joins TRBV12-3 or TRBV12-4 to TRBJ2-5; 9 bases fit TRBD1. This CDR3 has 13 amino acids. After removal of 7 bases from V and 5 bases from J, the junction contained 5 bases not matched to a gene.

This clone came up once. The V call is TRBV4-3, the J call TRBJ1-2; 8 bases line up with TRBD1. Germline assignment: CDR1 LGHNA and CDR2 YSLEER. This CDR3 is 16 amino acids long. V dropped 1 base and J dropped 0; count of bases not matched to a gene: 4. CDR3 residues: CASSQVQGEANYGYTF. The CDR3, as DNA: TGCGCCAGCAGCCAAGTACAGGGGGAGGCTAACTATGGCTACACCTTC.

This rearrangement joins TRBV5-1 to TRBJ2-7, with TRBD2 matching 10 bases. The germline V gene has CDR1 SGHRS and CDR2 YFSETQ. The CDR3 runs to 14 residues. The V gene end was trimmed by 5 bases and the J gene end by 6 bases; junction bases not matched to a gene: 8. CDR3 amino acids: CASRGDLAGVEQYF. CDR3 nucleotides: TGCGCCAGCAGGGGTGACCTAGCGGGGGTCGAGCAGTACTTC.

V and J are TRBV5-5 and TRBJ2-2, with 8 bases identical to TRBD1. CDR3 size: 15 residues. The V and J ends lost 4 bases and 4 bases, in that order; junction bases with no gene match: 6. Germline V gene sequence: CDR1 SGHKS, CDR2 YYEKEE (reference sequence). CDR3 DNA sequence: TGTGCCAGCAGCGGTGGGACAGGCCCCACCGGGGAGCTGTTTTTT. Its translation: CASSGGTGPTGELFF.